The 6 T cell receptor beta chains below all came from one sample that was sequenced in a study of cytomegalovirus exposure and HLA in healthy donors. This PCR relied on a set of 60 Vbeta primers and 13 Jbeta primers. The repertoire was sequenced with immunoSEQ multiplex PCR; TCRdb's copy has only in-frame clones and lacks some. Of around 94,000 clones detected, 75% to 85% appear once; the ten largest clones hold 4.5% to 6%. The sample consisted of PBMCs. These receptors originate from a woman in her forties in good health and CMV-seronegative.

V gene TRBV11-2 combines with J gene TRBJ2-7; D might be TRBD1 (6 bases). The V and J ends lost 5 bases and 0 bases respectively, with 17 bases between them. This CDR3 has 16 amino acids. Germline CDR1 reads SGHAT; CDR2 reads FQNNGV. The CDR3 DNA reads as TGTGCCAGCAGCCTCTCAGGGGCCATTAGCTCCTACGAGCAGTACTTC. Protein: CASSLSGAISSYEQYF.

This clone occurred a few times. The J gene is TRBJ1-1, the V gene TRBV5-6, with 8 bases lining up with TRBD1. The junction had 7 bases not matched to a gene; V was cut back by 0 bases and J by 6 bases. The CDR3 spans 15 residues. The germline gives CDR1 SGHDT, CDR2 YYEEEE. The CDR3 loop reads CASSLVPGQGSEAFF. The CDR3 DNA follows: TGTGCCAGCAGCTTGGTCCCCGGACAGGGATCTGAAGCTTTCTTT.

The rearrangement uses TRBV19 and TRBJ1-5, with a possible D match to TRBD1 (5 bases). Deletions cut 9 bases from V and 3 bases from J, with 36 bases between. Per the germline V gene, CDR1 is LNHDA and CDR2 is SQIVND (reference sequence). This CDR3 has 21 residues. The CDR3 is CASDTVTTLPWGHALNQPQHF. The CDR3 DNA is TGTGCCAGCGATACAGTTACCACGCTCCCTTGGGGCCACGCACTCAATCAGCCCCAGCATTTT.

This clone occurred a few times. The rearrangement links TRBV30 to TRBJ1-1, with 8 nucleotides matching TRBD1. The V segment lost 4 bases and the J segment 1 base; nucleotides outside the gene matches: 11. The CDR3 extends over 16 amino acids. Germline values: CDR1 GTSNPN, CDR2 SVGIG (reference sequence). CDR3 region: CAWTGRGRIKNTEAFF. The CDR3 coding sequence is TGTGCCTGGACCGGCAGGGGGCGGATAAAGAACACTGAAGCTTTCTTT.

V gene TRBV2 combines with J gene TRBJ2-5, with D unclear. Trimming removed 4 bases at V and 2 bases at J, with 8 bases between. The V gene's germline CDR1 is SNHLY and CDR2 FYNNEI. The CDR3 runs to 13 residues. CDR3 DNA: TGTGCCAGCAGTGTGTGGCAGCAAGAGACCCAGTACTTC. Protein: CASSVWQQETQYF.

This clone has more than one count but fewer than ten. CDR3 protein: CASSLGREYNEQYF. The CDR3 DNA sequence: TGTGCCAGCAGCTTAGGTAGGGAGTACAACGAGCAGTACTTC. The chain recombines TRBV7-9 with TRBJ2-7; possibly TRBD2 for D (5 bases). V lost 1 base to trimming and J lost 5 bases, with 12 bases between them. The germline V gene encodes CDR1 SEHNR and CDR2 FQNEAQ (reference sequence). The CDR3 contains 14 residues.